The 3 T cell receptor beta chains reported below all come from one sample, sequenced in a study of cytomegalovirus exposure and HLA in healthy donors. 60 Vbeta and 13 Jbeta primers were used in PCR. Sequenced by immunoSEQ multiplex PCR; TCRdb stores in-frame clones only, minus some. The sample includes about 37,000 clones, approximately 80% of them seen just once. Sequences were obtained from PBMCs. The receptors were gathered from a woman aged 35 to 49 in good health and CMV-seronegative.

V and J are TRBV7-9 and TRBJ1-6; D uncertain. Germline V lookup: CDR1 SEHNR, CDR2 FQNEAQ (reference sequence). Deletions cut 4 bases from V and 7 bases from J, with 5 bases between. The length of the CDR3 is 12 residues. The CDR3 loop is CASSSQNSPLHF. The CDR3 DNA reads as TGTGCCAGCAGCTCACAGAATTCACCCCTCCACTTT.

The rearrangement links TRBV4-2 to TRBJ1-1; D remains ambiguous. Trimming shortened V by 1 base and J by 8 bases, and 14 bases separated the two germline ends. Germline-derived CDR1 and CDR2 are LGHNA and YNFKEQ. CDR3 length equals 14 residues. CDR3: CASSQGVRELEAFF. The CDR3, as DNA: TGTGCCAGCAGCCAAGGCGTCCGGGAACTGGAAGCTTTCTTT.

This clone was counted a few times. V is TRBV6-5 and J is TRBJ1-1; 10 positions match TRBD1. V lost 6 bases and J lost 0; bases outside the gene matches: 4. The CDR3 runs to 15 residues. CDR1 is MNHEY, CDR2 SVGAGI, per germline. CDR3 coding DNA: TGTGCCAGCAGGGACAGGGGGAGAATGAACACTGAAGCTTTCTTT. Protein: CASRDRGRMNTEAFF.